The source of this TCR beta chain is a study of memory CD4+ T cells and cytomegalovirus serostatus. Study-level points and caveats: The CMV-associated TCR signature appears largely within the CD4+ memory repertoire. Each of approximately 69 CMV-associated TCRbeta sequences occurred in one to five individuals.

Single viable CD3+CD4+CD8-CD45RO+ cells were sorted as the memory CD4+ T cells. CD4+ T cells were isolated by positive magnetic selection. Trimming shortened V by 2 bases and J by 2 bases, and 18 bases separated the two germline ends. Germline values: CDR1 LNHNV, CDR2 YYDKDF (reference sequence). CDR3 length equals 17 residues. The protocol was immunoSEQ multiplex PCR, while the TCRdb copy is restricted to in-frame clones and leaves out a portion. The table includes 35,000 to 50,000 clones, over 70% detected once. Note on this clone: No antigen is known for it.

The chain links TRBV15 to TRBJ2-5; D is ambiguous. This clonotype was sampled from an adult in good health and CMV-seronegative. The sequencing sample was made of memory CD4+ T cells from blood. Here the CDR3 DNA reads TGTGCCACCAGCAGATCCCTCTCTGGCAGGACGCAAGAGACCCAGTACTTC. Translating gives CATSRSLSGRTQETQYF.